Below, 31 T cell receptor delta chains from the same sample are listed, as sequenced in a study of gammadelta T cells in human blood. TCRdb made new clone calls on the RT-PCR reads using CATT. The sample holds more than 750 delta-chain clones, 40% to 60% seen once. The sample comprised Vgamma9Vdelta2 gamma-delta T cells from cord blood. The receptors shown here come from a newborn.

The table lists this clone with a few counts. A much larger clone sits a single nucleotide away, making a read error possible. V and J are TRDV2 and TRDJ3; 10 bases are shared with TRDD3. The junction had 1 base not matched to a gene; V was cut back by 3 bases and J by 3 bases. The CDR3 sequence is 16 residues long. CDR1 is GEAIGNYY and CDR2 is EKD in the germline V gene. The CDR3 DNA sequence: TGTGCCTGTGACTGGGGGATACACTGGGACACCCGACAGATGTTTTTC. It yields the protein CACDWGIHWDTRQMFF.

By sample share, this clone is large. This sequence joins TRDV2 and TRDJ2; 12 bases align to TRDD3. Per the germline V gene, CDR1 is GEAIGNYY and CDR2 is EKD. Trimming cost V 0 bases and J 6 bases; bases outside gene matches: 13. This CDR3 contains 19 residues. The CDR3 spells CACDTDHLLGDTKAAQLFF. The CDR3 DNA sequence: TGTGCCTGTGACACCGACCACCTACTGGGGGATACTAAGGCAGCACAACTCTTCTTT.

Turning to this clone: One base separates it from a far larger clone, so it is likely a read error. The sample has other DNA sequences that encode this CDR3 too. The chain recombines TRDV2 with TRDJ1, with D hard to call. V dropped 1 base and J dropped 1 base, with 3 bases sitting between them. Germline CDR1 is GEAIGNYY and CDR2 is EKD. This CDR3 has 12 residues. The CDR3 reads CACDTGTDKLIF. The DNA for the CDR3 is TGTGCCTGTGACACTGGCACCGATAAACTCATCTTT.

This clone is large by share. The J gene is TRDJ1, the V gene TRDV2, with a tentative D call TRDD3 (10 bases). The CDR3 totals 20 residues. Looked up from germline, CDR1 is GEAIGNYY and CDR2 is EKD. Trimming left V 7 bases short and J 2 bases short, with 34 bases between. The chain's CDR3 is CACLPSYSGWGIMGTDKLIF. The DNA for the CDR3 is TGTGCCTGCCTACCTTCCTACTCTGGCTGGGGGATAATGGGGACCGATAAACTCATCTTT.

A word on this clone: A read error is likely here: a far larger clone is one base away. The rearrangement links TRDV2 to TRDJ3, with 7 bases matching TRDD3. The V and J ends lost 0 bases and 0 bases, in that order; junction bases with no gene match: 7. The CDR3 spans 19 residues. The germline gives CDR1 GEAIGNYY, CDR2 EKD. The CDR3, as DNA: TGTGCCTGTGACACCGGATGGGGGACTGACTCCTGGGACACCCGACAGATGTTTTTC. The encoded protein is CACDTGWGTDSWDTRQMFF.

A word on this clone: This is likely an artifact of a read error, given a far larger clone one base away. The chain employs TRDV2 and TRDJ3, with TRDD3 identical over 9 bases. The V and J ends lost 0 bases and 0 bases, in that order; junction bases with no gene match: 8. The CDR3 extends over 20 amino acids. Germline V lookup: CDR1 GEAIGNYY, CDR2 EKD. The CDR3 protein is CACDTVWGDTSSWDTRQMFF. CDR3 DNA sequence: TGTGCCTGTGACACCGTTTGGGGGGATACTAGCTCCTGGGACACCCGACAGATGTTTTTC.

This clone was observed a few times. A far larger clone lies a single base away; this is likely a read error. The same CDR3 can be traced to other DNA sequences in this sample. This chain joins TRDV2 and TRDJ3; D is possibly TRDD3 (5 bases). CDR3 length: 17 residues. Germline-derived CDR1 and CDR2 are GEAIGNYY and EKD. V was cut by 1 base and J by 0 bases, with 9 bases left in between. DNA for the CDR3: TGTGCCTGTGACACGGGATTTCGCTCCTGGGACACCCGACAGATGTTTTTC. Its translation is CACDTGFRSWDTRQMFF.

This clone came up once. This probably arose from a read error, given a far larger clone one base away. V usage is TRDV2 and J usage is TRDJ3; 10 nucleotides match TRDD3. Germline loops: CDR1 GEAIGNYY, CDR2 EKD. This CDR3 comprises 21 residues. CDR3 protein: CACDTYHPWGILSWGTRQMFF. The CDR3 DNA sequence: TGTGCCTGTGACACTTACCATCCTTGGGGGATACTCTCCTGGGGCACCCGACAGATGTTTTTC.

By share, this clone ranks as large. The chain recombines TRDV2 with TRDJ3, with 7 bases fitting TRDD3. Trimming took 0 bases from V and 3 from J; bases not matched to a gene: 10. This CDR3 has 19 residues. Germline V lookup: CDR1 GEAIGNYY, CDR2 EKD. As DNA, the CDR3 is TGTGCCTGTGACACCGTAGGAAGGGATACAAACTGGGACACCCGACAGATGTTTTTC. It yields the protein CACDTVGRDTNWDTRQMFF.

The chain is built from TRDV2 and TRDJ3; 13 nucleotides line up with TRDD3. The CDR3 loop spans 20 amino acids. Germline V CDR1 and CDR2: GEAIGNYY, EKD. V lost 0 bases, J lost 4 bases, and 8 bases stayed unmatched. The CDR3 sequence is CACDTAVLGDTSWDTRQMFF. The CDR3 region has the DNA TGTGCCTGTGACACCGCAGTACTGGGGGATACGAGTTGGGACACCCGACAGATGTTTTTC.

In its sample, this clone was seen a few times. The J gene is TRDJ1, the V gene TRDV2; 8 bases align to TRDD3. The V gene end was trimmed by 1 base and the J gene end by 0 bases; junction bases not matched to a gene: 3. This CDR3 contains 15 residues. Germline CDR1 is GEAIGNYY and CDR2 is EKD. The CDR3 nucleotides read TGTGCCTGTGACACGGTACTGGGGGACACCGATAAACTCATCTTT. It translates to CACDTVLGDTDKLIF.

The sample holds a few counts of this clone. A far larger clone is one nucleotide away, so this likely arose from a read error. This chain connects TRDV2 to TRDJ2; 12 bases are shared with TRDD3. Looked up from germline, CDR1 is GEAIGNYY and CDR2 is EKD. This CDR3 is 19 amino acids long. CDR3 region: CACDTDHLLGDTKAAQPFF. In DNA form, the CDR3 reads TGTGCCTGTGACACCGACCACCTACTGGGGGATACTAAGGCAGCACAACCCTTCTTT.

By its share, this clone is large. The chain joins TRDV2 to TRDJ1; a weak D match, TRDD3 (5 bases). V lost 3 bases to trimming and J lost 3 bases, with 22 bases between them. The CDR3 contains 17 residues. Germline V gene data show CDR1 as GEAIGNYY and CDR2 as EKD. The CDR3 sequence is CACDRVVVGPLPDKLIF. The CDR3 DNA is TGTGCCTGTGACCGCGTCGTGGTGGGGCCCTTGCCCGATAAACTCATCTTT.

Turning to this clone: The protein TCRdb gives is from a much larger clone and does not agree with this DNA's translation at residue 9, likely a read error; the protein shown here comes from the DNA. The chain uses TRDV2 and TRDJ2; 7 bases map to TRDD3. V was clipped by 0 bases and J by 6 bases; unmatched bases: 3. This CDR3 has 14 amino acids. CDR1 GEAIGNYY and CDR2 EKD come from the germline V gene. CDR3 in amino acids: CACDTGWGAAQLFF. The CDR3 nucleotides read TGTGCCTGTGACACCGGCTGGGGGGCAGCACAACTCTTCTTT.

With regard to this clone: A far more abundant clone sits one base away, making this likely a read error. The chain joins TRDV2 to TRDJ3; weak D call: TRDD3 (5 bases). The CDR3 contains 17 residues. Germline V gene lookup returns CDR1 GEAIGNYY and CDR2 EKD. Trimming left V 1 base short and J 0 bases short, with 9 bases between. In nucleotides, the CDR3 is TGTGCCTGTGACACGGGATTCTGCTCCTGGGACACCCGACAGATGTTTTTC. Its protein product is CACDTGFCSWDTRQMFF.

This clone was found a few times. A much larger clone sits a single nucleotide away, making a read error possible. The genes are TRDV2 and TRDJ3; D might be TRDD3 (6 bases). CDR1 and CDR2 from the germline V gene are GEAIGNYY and EKD. The CDR3 has 18 amino acids. CDR3 sequence (DNA): TGTGCCCGTGACCACTCCCGATACGTGCCGAGGGGCACCCGACAGATGTTTTTC. It yields the protein CARDHSRYVPRGTRQMFF.

In this sample, this clone turned up a few times. The amino acid sequence in TCRdb belongs to a much larger clone and departs from this DNA's translation at residue 6, likely a sequencing read error; the sequence shown is translated from the DNA. The chain is built from TRDV2 and TRDJ1; 7 bases are shared with TRDD3. The CDR3 sequence is 15 residues long. Trimming cost V 1 base and J 3 bases; bases outside gene matches: 7. Germline V lookup: CDR1 GEAIGNYY, CDR2 EKD. The CDR3 reads CACDTCSGGSDKLIF. DNA of the CDR3: TGTGCCTGTGACACATGCTCCGGGGGATCCGATAAACTCATCTTT.

With respect to this clone: TCRdb pairs this DNA with a much larger clone's protein that differs at residue 11, likely a read error; the protein shown was translated from the DNA. V and J are TRDV2 and TRDJ3; 10 bases are shared with TRDD3. The CDR3 is 16 residues long. Germline V gene data show CDR1 as GEAIGNYY and CDR2 as EKD. The CDR3 loop reads CACDILGDWDARQMFF. CDR3 nucleotide sequence: TGTGCCTGTGACATACTGGGGGATTGGGACGCCCGACAGATGTTTTTC.

Points on this clone: A far larger clone is one base from this, pointing to a likely read error. Additional DNA sequences in this sample encode the identical CDR3. J is TRDJ1 and V is TRDV2, with TRDD3 as a possible D gene (5 bases). This CDR3 region has 17 residues. The V gene's germline CDR1 is GEAIGNYY and CDR2 EKD. CDR3 bases: TGTGCTTGTGACCCTGGGTTCCCAAAATCGGGAACCGATAAACTCATCTTT. This sequence encodes CACDPGFPKSGTDKLIF.

To note about this clone: A far larger clone is one nucleotide away, so this likely arose from a read error. This sequence joins TRDV2 and TRDJ3; 9 bases map to TRDD3. The CDR3 has 21 residues. CDR1 and CDR2 from the germline V gene are GEAIGNYY and EKD. The CDR3 nucleotides read TGTGCCTGTGACACCTTAAGTGGGGGATATTTCAGCTCCCGGGACACCCGACAGATGTTTTTC. Its protein product is CACDTLSGGYFSSRDTRQMFF.

This clone was picked up a small number of times. This sequence may be a read error, since a much larger clone differs from it by one base. This chain joins TRDV2 and TRDJ2; TRDD3 aligns across 7 bases. The CDR3 totals 16 residues. The germline gives CDR1 GEAIGNYY, CDR2 EKD. Losses at the gene ends were 0 bases for V and 3 bases for J; bases not matched to a gene: 6. The DNA for the CDR3 is TGTGCCTGTGACACCTGGAGGATACGCGTGACAGCACAACTCTTCTTT. Its translation is CACDTWRIRVTAQLFF.

The sample holds a few counts of this clone. A far larger clone is only one base removed, so a read error is likely. Distinct nucleotide sequences in the sample also encode this CDR3. The J gene is TRDJ2, the V gene TRDV2; 9 bases fit TRDD3. CDR1 is GEAIGNYY and CDR2 is EKD in the germline V gene. The CDR3 runs 22 residues. The V segment lost 3 bases and the J segment 4 bases; nucleotides outside the gene matches: 26. The CDR3 sequence: CACDPRLIDWGTPSTRTAQLFF. The CDR3 nucleotides are TGTGCCTGTGACCCCCGTCTAATAGACTGGGGGACCCCATCGACGCGGACAGCACAACTCTTCTTT.

In regard to this clone: This sequence may be a read error, since a much larger clone differs from it by one base. The rearrangement uses TRDV2 and TRDJ2, with a weak D call TRDD3 (6 bases). This CDR3 is 17 amino acids long. Germline values: CDR1 GEAIGNYY, CDR2 EKD. The DNA of the CDR3 is TGTGCCTGTGACCGACGGGGGACCACGGCTTTGACAGAACAACTCTTCTTT. The encoded protein is CACDRRGTTALTEQLFF.

Notes on this clone: With a far larger clone one base away, a read error is the likely cause. Other DNA sequences of this sample code for an identical CDR3. The chain uses TRDV2 and TRDJ1; 9 bases are shared with TRDD3. CDR3 size: 17 residues. The J segment lost 0 bases and the V segment lost 4 bases, leaving 11 bases of the junction unmatched. CDR1 GEAIGNYY and CDR2 EKD come from the germline V gene. CDR3 amino acids: CACEGTGGRPYTDKLIF. CDR3 sequence (DNA): TGTGCCTGTGAGGGTACTGGGGGACGGCCTTACACCGATAAACTCATCTTT.

By sample share, this clone is large (0.1 to 1%). The rearrangement joins TRDV2 to TRDJ1, with TRDD3 identical over 7 bases. V trimming: 1 base; J trimming: 3 bases; junction bases outside the gene matches: 7. Germline V lookup: CDR1 GEAIGNYY, CDR2 EKD. The CDR3 covers 15 residues. CDR3 DNA: TGTGCCTGTGACACATACTCCGGGGGATCCGATAAACTCATCTTT. Translated: CACDTYSGGSDKLIF.

About this clone: A far larger clone is off by one base, so a read error is likely. Other DNA sequences in this specimen translate into the identical CDR3. V and J are TRDV2 and TRDJ1, with a tentative D call TRDD3 (6 bases). The CDR3 totals 16 residues. Germline values: CDR1 GEAIGNYY, CDR2 EKD. CDR3 sequence reads: CACDTGLWGDTDKLIF. As DNA, the CDR3 is TGTGCCTGTGACACGGGGTTGTGGGGGGACACCGATAAGCTCATCTTT.

This clone is large by share. This same CDR3 is encoded by further DNA sequences in the sample. The chain links TRDV2 to TRDJ1; TRDD3 aligns across 9 bases. The V gene's germline CDR1 is GEAIGNYY and CDR2 EKD. The V gene end was trimmed by 2 bases and the J gene end by 0 bases; junction bases not matched to a gene: 30. CDR3 length equals 24 residues. CDR3 protein: CACDKGGLGGTTGGLPSYTDKLIF. CDR3 nucleotides: TGTGCCTGTGACAAGGGTGGTCTCGGAGGAACTACTGGGGGACTCCCCTCGTACACCGATAAACTCATCTTT.

A word on this clone: The protein TCRdb gives is from a much larger clone and does not agree with this DNA's translation at residue 4, likely a read error; the protein shown here comes from the DNA. This sequence joins TRDV2 and TRDJ2; 11 bases align to TRDD3. Germline trimming cut 2 bases from V and 4 bases from J; bases unmatched to any gene: 5. CDR1 is GEAIGNYY, CDR2 EKD, per germline. The CDR3 runs to 16 residues. The CDR3: CACDILGDKGTAQLFF. CDR3 in DNA: TGTGCCTGTGACATACTGGGGGATAAAGGGACAGCACAACTCTTCTTT.

As for this clone: A far bigger clonotype differs at one base, so this is likely a read error. Other nucleotide sequences from this sample produce the same CDR3. This rearrangement joins TRDV2 to TRDJ1; TRDD3 matches 8 bases. V was clipped by 0 bases and J by 0 bases; unmatched bases: 14. The length of the CDR3 is 19 residues. Germline CDR1 is GEAIGNYY and CDR2 is EKD. This CDR3 is CACDTGSGGRPQYTDKLIF. The CDR3 region has the DNA TGTGCCTGTGACACCGGGTCTGGGGGACGACCTCAGTACACCGATAAACTCATCTTT.

This clone was detected once. A read error is the likely source, as a far larger clone sits one nucleotide away. The same CDR3 can be traced to other DNA sequences in this sample. The genes are TRDV2 and TRDJ1; 11 bases are a match to TRDD3. Germline V gene lookup returns CDR1 GEAIGNYY and CDR2 EKD. The CDR3 has 14 residues. Trimming cost V 7 bases and J 5 bases; bases outside gene matches: 8. CDR3: CACDSLGDKDKLIF. CDR3 sequence (DNA): TGTGCCTGCGACTCACTGGGGGATAAGGATAAACTCATCTTT.

This clone was picked up a small number of times. This clone may be a read error of a much larger clone one base away. The genes are TRDV2 and TRDJ1; TRDD3 matches at 7 bases. The V gene end was trimmed by 8 bases and the J gene end by 0 bases; junction bases not matched to a gene: 17. Looked up from germline, CDR1 is GEAIGNYY and CDR2 is EKD. CDR3 size: 17 residues. This CDR3 is CAYGGYGGRQYTDKLIF. Here the CDR3 DNA reads TGTGCCTATGGAGGATATGGGGGAAGACAGTACACCGATAAACTCATCTTT.